Listed below are T cell receptor beta chains from one sample, sequenced in a study of blood T cell repertoires in COVID-19. Assay used: immunoSEQ multiplex PCR; TCRdb lists only in-frame clones, some missing. The sample includes more than 100,000 clones, 71% seen only once; the top ten take approximately 0.79%. Sequencing was carried out using peripheral blood. The receptors were gathered from a human donor with acute or convalescent COVID-19. The donor label of this sample is uncertain. Both conserved end residues are part of each CDR3. The D gene is left open where the match is weak. The listing skips clone size in some rows; elsewhere it reads once, few, many or a size class.

abundance	v_gene	d_gene	j_gene	CDR3aa	CDR3nt
once	TRBV7-8	.	TRBJ1-3	CASSNRANGNTIYF	TGTGCCAGCAGCAATCGAGCTAACGGAAACACCATATATTTT
.	TRBV12-3/TRBV12-4	.	TRBJ1-5	CASSLGGQPQHF	TGTGCCAGCAGTTTAGGAGGGCAGCCCCAGCATTTT
.	TRBV5-1	.	TRBJ1-4	CASRLGHFLGEKLFF	TGCGCCAGCAGATTGGGTCATTTCCTCGGGGAAAAACTGTTTTTT
.	TRBV6-5	.	TRBJ2-7	CASSTGPSYF	TGTGCCAGCAGCACGGGTCCCTCGTACTTC
.	TRBV25-1	TRBD2	TRBJ2-3	CASSVLAGGGDTQYF	TGTGCCAGCAGTGTACTAGCGGGGGGTGGTGATACGCAGTATTTT
.	TRBV5-1	.	TRBJ1-2	CASSPTDNYGYTF	TGCGCCAGCAGCCCGACAGATAACTATGGCTACACCTTC
.	TRBV5-4	.	TRBJ2-3	CASSELSTDTQYF	TGTGCCAGCAGTGAACTTTCCACAGATACGCAGTATTTT
once	TRBV5-1	TRBD1	TRBJ2-7	CASSPSGTVYQQYF	TGCGCCAGCTCCCCCTCCGGGACAGTGTATCAGCAGTACTTC
.	TRBV3-1/TRBV3-2	.	TRBJ1-2	CASSQALKGSGYTF	TGTGCCAGCAGCCAAGCCCTAAAAGGGAGTGGCTACACCTTC
.	TRBV3-1/TRBV3-2	.	TRBJ1-3	CASSPWSERSSGNTIYF	TGTGCCAGCAGCCCATGGTCAGAACGAAGCTCTGGAAACACCATATATTTT
.	TRBV7-9	.	TRBJ1-3	CASSRRGGLSGNTIYF	TGTGCCAGCAGCCGACGCGGGGGCCTCTCTGGAAACACCATATATTTT
.	TRBV18	.	TRBJ1-3	CASSPEQGYGNTIYF	TGTGCCAGCTCACCGGAACAGGGCTACGGAAACACCATATATTTT
.	TRBV5-1	TRBD1	TRBJ1-2	CASSLGGQINYGYTF	TGCGCCAGCAGCTTGGGGGGACAGATTAACTATGGCTACACCTTC
few	TRBV15	.	TRBJ1-1	CATGGLNTEAFF	TGTGCAACGGGAGGATTGAACACTGAAGCTTTCTTT
once	TRBV6-5	.	TRBJ1-1	CASSHRVTEAFF	TGTGCCAGCAGCCACAGGGTCACTGAAGCTTTCTTT
.	TRBV10-3	.	TRBJ1-1	CAISENGEETEAFF	TGTGCCATCAGTGAGAACGGTGAAGAAACTGAAGCTTTCTTT
.	TRBV28	.	TRBJ1-1	CASTLSLGFPFF	TGTGCCAGCACTCTTTCCCTCGGGTTTCCTTTCTTT
.	TRBV11-2	.	TRBJ2-1	CASSLGGTGYSYNEQFF	TGTGCCAGCAGCTTAGGTGGTACGGGATACTCCTACAATGAGCAGTTCTTC
.	TRBV5-1	.	TRBJ2-7	CASSLAPPSFDPYEQYF	TGCGCCAGCAGCTTGGCTCCCCCTAGTTTCGACCCCTACGAGCAGTACTTC
.	TRBV2	.	TRBJ2-4	CASMGALAKNIQYF	TGTGCCAGCATGGGGGCGTTAGCCAAAAACATTCAGTACTTC
.	TRBV5-1	.	TRBJ1-3	CASSPGHLSGNTIYF	TGCGCCAGCAGCCCGGGACACCTCTCTGGAAACACCATATATTTT
.	TRBV11-2	.	TRBJ1-5	CASSLQSNQPQHF	TGTGCCAGCAGCTTACAAAGCAATCAGCCCCAGCATTTT
few	TRBV2	.	TRBJ2-3	CASRVQGWDTQYF	TGTGCCAGCAGGGTACAGGGTTGGGATACGCAGTATTTT
once	TRBV5-1	.	TRBJ1-1	CASSWEVDREAFF	TGCGCCAGCAGCTGGGAGGTCGATAGAGAAGCTTTCTTT
.	TRBV9	TRBD1	TRBJ1-1	CASSEVRGLNTEAFF	TGTGCCAGCAGCGAGGTCAGGGGGCTGAACACTGAAGCTTTCTTT
once	TRBV11-2	.	TRBJ1-5	CASSLVGRYNQPQHF	TGTGCCAGCAGTCTAGTGGGGCGGTACAATCAGCCCCAGCATTTT
.	TRBV27	TRBD1	TRBJ1-5	CASSYGTGVQPQHF	TGTGCCAGCAGCTACGGGACAGGGGTTCAGCCCCAGCATTTT
.	TRBV7-2	TRBD1	TRBJ1-3	CASSTYDRVGGNTIYF	TGTGCCAGCAGCACGTACGACAGGGTAGGCGGAAACACCATATATTTT
.	TRBV20-1	.	TRBJ1-6	CSASIRESSPLHF	TGCAGTGCTAGTATCCGGGAGTCTTCACCCCTCCACTTT
few	TRBV5-1	TRBD2	TRBJ2-3	CASSSWTRTDTQYF	TGCGCCAGCAGCTCTTGGACTAGGACAGATACGCAGTATTTT
.	TRBV2	TRBD1	TRBJ1-5	CASRVTRDRGPQPQHF	TGTGCCAGCCGGGTTACGCGGGACAGGGGGCCTCAGCCCCAGCATTTT
.	TRBV6-1	.	TRBJ2-1	CASSEEARLGQFF	TGTGCCAGCAGTGAAGAGGCAAGACTGGGGCAGTTCTTC
.	TRBV6-5	TRBD1	TRBJ1-1	CASSYTDRVNTEAFF	TGTGCCAGCAGTTACACCGACAGGGTGAACACTGAAGCTTTCTTT
.	TRBV2	.	TRBJ1-5	CASSEYSGSQPQHF	TGTGCCAGCAGTGAGTACAGCGGGAGCCAGCCCCAGCATTTT
.	TRBV2	.	TRBJ1-5	CASGGAGQPQHF	TGTGCCAGCGGGGGGGCAGGGCAGCCCCAGCATTTT
.	TRBV6-1	TRBD2	TRBJ2-3	CASSETRAGVSYF	TGTGCCAGCAGTGAAACAAGGGCGGGGGTATCCTATTTT
once	TRBV7-9	TRBD1	TRBJ1-2	CASSLGRGALSGYTF	TGTGCCAGCAGCTTAGGCAGGGGGGCACTATCTGGCTACACCTTC
.	TRBV7-2	.	TRBJ1-2	CASSLREGVSGYTF	TGTGCCAGCAGCTTACGGGAGGGTGTGTCTGGCTACACCTTC
.	TRBV15	.	TRBJ1-2	CATSRAAGLGGYTF	TGTGCCACCAGCAGAGCGGCGGGGCTAGGTGGCTACACCTTC
.	TRBV5-1	.	TRBJ1-6	CASRREGSNSPLHF	TGCGCCAGCAGGAGGGAGGGATCGAATTCACCCCTCCACTTT